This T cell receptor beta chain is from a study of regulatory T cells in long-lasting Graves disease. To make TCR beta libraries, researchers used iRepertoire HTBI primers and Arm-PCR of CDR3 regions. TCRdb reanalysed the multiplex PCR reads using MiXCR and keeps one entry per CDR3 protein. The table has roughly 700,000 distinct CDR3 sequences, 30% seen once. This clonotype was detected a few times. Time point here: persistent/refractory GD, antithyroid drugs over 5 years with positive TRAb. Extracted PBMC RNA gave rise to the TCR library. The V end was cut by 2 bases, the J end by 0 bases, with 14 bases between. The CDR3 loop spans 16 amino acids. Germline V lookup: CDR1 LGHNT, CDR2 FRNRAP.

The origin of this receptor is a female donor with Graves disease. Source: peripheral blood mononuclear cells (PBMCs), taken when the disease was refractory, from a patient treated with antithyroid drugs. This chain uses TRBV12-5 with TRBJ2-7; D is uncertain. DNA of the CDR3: TGTGCTAGTGGTTTGCCCGTAGACCACCTCTCCTACGAGCAGTACTTC. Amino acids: CASGLPVDHLSYEQYF. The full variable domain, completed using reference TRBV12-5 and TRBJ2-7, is DARVTQTPRHKVTEMGQEVTMRCQPILGHNTVFWYRQTMMQGLELLAYFRNRAPLDDSGMPKDRFSAEMPDATLATLKIQPSEPRDSAVYFCASGLPVDHLSYEQYFGPGTRLTVT.